These 32 T cell receptor beta chains originate from one sample sequenced in a study of shared clonotypes between healthy human individuals. Clones were read by immunoSEQ multiplex PCR, and TCRdb kept only the in-frame ones, dropping some. This sample has around 2.1 million clones, with approximately 94% found just once. Terminally differentiated effector memory CD45RA+ cells were excluded from the naive CD8 cells, which were CD45RO-negative and positively selected for CCR7. Sequencing was carried out using naive CD8+ T cells from PBMCs. The receptors were gathered from a man between 18 and 29 years old in good health. Some clones in this sample may be carry-over from other donors' samples.

This clone was observed once. The junction differs from germline at one of its ends, possibly a read error. The chain uses TRBV27 and TRBJ2-1; D gene uncertain. The CDR3 spans 11 residues. Looked up from germline, CDR1 is MNHEY and CDR2 is SMNVEV (reference sequence). The CDR3: CASSLSGSLLF. The CDR3 DNA follows: TGTGCCAGCAGTTTATCAGGTAGCCTGCTCTTC.

The chain combines TRBV28 with TRBJ2-5; D is perhaps TRBD1 (6 bases). Germline values: CDR1 MDHEN, CDR2 SYDVKM. The CDR3 runs to 15 residues. Trimming shortened V by 5 bases and J by 2 bases, and 15 bases separated the two germline ends. The CDR3 sequence: CASSEGQQLQETQYF. In DNA form, the CDR3 reads TGTGCCAGCAGTGAAGGACAGCAATTACAAGAGACCCAGTACTTC.

This rearrangement joins TRBV19 to TRBJ1-1; perhaps TRBD1 as D (6 bases). Germline CDR1 reads LNHDA; CDR2 reads SQIVND (reference sequence). The CDR3 length is 13 residues. V was trimmed by 3 bases and J by 11 bases, leaving 16 bases between them. Here the CDR3 reads CASSIQGTYGAFF. DNA for the CDR3: TGTGCCAGTAGTATTCAGGGGACTTACGGCGCTTTCTTT.

This chain connects TRBV9 to TRBJ2-2; D uncertain. Trimming cost V 5 bases and J 6 bases, with 8 bases left between them. The CDR3 sequence is 12 residues long. Germline-derived CDR1 and CDR2 are SGDLS and YYNGEE. Here the CDR3 reads CASRPSSGELFF. The CDR3 bases are TGTGCCAGCAGGCCGAGCTCCGGGGAGCTGTTTTTT.

The chain employs TRBV28 and TRBJ2-3; D might be TRBD1 (5 bases). Trimming left V 6 bases short and J 3 bases short, with 13 bases between. CDR1 is MDHEN, CDR2 SYDVKM, per germline. The CDR3 extends over 14 amino acids. CDR3 DNA sequence: TGTGCCAGCAGGTCAGGGCTTAGAACAGATACGCAGTATTTT. This sequence encodes CASRSGLRTDTQYF. Together with reference TRBV28 and TRBJ2-3, the CDR3 gives the full variable domain: DVKVTQSSRYLVKRTGEKVFLECVQDMDHENMFWYRQDPGLGLRLIYFSYDVKMKEKGDIPEGYSVSREKKERFSLILESASTNQTSMYLCASRSGLRTDTQYFGPGTRLTVL.

This rearrangement joins TRBV19 to TRBJ2-4; D is ambiguous. The V gene's germline CDR1 is LNHDA and CDR2 SQIVND (reference sequence). The V and J ends lost 6 bases and 0 bases respectively, with 6 bases between them. This CDR3 has 13 residues. The CDR3 DNA is TGTGCCAGTAGACAGATAGCCAAAAACATTCAGTACTTC. Translated, it gives CASRQIAKNIQYF.

This sequence joins TRBV7-2 and TRBJ2-2; D may match TRBD1 or TRBD2 (6 bases each). The germline V gene has CDR1 SGHTA and CDR2 FQGNSA. V dropped 4 bases and J dropped 4 bases, with 16 bases sitting between them. The CDR3 loop spans 16 amino acids. This CDR3 reads CASSSPAGHFTGELFF. CDR3 nucleotide sequence: TGTGCCAGCAGCTCGCCTGCGGGACACTTCACCGGGGAGCTGTTTTTT.

This clone has just one count. Different DNA sequences within this sample yield the same CDR3. CDR3 sequence reads: CASSDLYGYTF. CDR3 in DNA: TGTGCCAGCTCAGACCTTTATGGCTACACCTTC. The chain uses TRBV25-1 and TRBJ1-2; D is unresolved. Trimming shortened V by 8 bases and J by 5 bases, and 9 bases separated the two germline ends. Per germline, CDR1 MGHDK and CDR2 SYGVNS. The CDR3 length is 11 residues.

This clone was seen a handful of times. The chain recombines TRBV7-9 with TRBJ1-4; TRBD1 might be the D (6 bases). The germline V gene encodes CDR1 SEHNR and CDR2 FQNEAQ (reference sequence). This CDR3 has 15 residues. V lost 5 bases and J lost 1, with 11 bases in between. CDR3 nucleotide sequence: TGTGCCAGCAGCCCCCAGGGGCGAACTAATGAAAAACTGTTTTTT. Its protein is CASSPQGRTNEKLFF.

The rearrangement links TRBV5-8 to TRBJ1-2; the match to TRBD1 covers 8 bases. The CDR3 has 14 residues. In germline, CDR1 is SGHTS, CDR2 YDEGEE. The V segment lost 9 bases and the J segment 5 bases; nucleotides outside the gene matches: 12. The CDR3 is CATARGPSRYGYTF. The CDR3 DNA sequence: TGTGCCACCGCCAGGGGGCCCTCCAGATATGGCTACACCTTC. The full variable domain, rest sourced from reference TRBV5-8 and TRBJ1-2, is EAGVTQSPTHLIKTRGQQATLRCSPISGHTSVYWYQQALGLGLQFLLWYDEGEERNRGNFPPRFSGRQFPNYSSELNVNALELEDSALYLCATARGPSRYGYTFGSGTRLTVV.

V gene TRBV10-3 combines with J gene TRBJ2-7; the match to TRBD1 covers 7 bases. V dropped 0 bases and J dropped 4; count of bases not matched to a gene: 9. Per the germline V gene, CDR1 is ENHRY and CDR2 is SYGVKD. This CDR3 region has 16 residues. DNA of the CDR3: TGTGCCATCAGTGAGTCGCCACAGGGGCTTTTATACGAGCAGTACTTC. Its protein is CAISESPQGLLYEQYF.

The chain is built from TRBV27 and TRBJ2-7; the D gene is possibly TRBD2 (6 bases). Germline V CDR1 and CDR2: MNHEY, SMNVEV (reference sequence). The CDR3 is made up of 14 amino acids. Deletions cut 0 bases from V and 4 bases from J, with 10 bases between. CDR3 amino acids: CASSLSREWYEQYF. The CDR3 nucleotides are TGTGCCAGCAGTTTATCTCGGGAGTGGTACGAGCAGTACTTC.

Comments on this clone: Other nucleotide sequences in the sample specify the same CDR3. The rearrangement links TRBV5-1 to TRBJ2-1, with no clear D. This CDR3 is built from 15 residues. Trimming removed 3 bases at V and 0 bases at J, with 10 bases between. Germline CDR1 reads SGHRS; CDR2 reads YFSETQ. CDR3 amino acids: CASSSGSSSYNEQFF. The CDR3 DNA reads as TGCGCCAGCAGCTCCGGGTCTAGCTCCTACAATGAGCAGTTCTTC.

The chain joins TRBV11-2 to TRBJ2-7; perhaps TRBD1 as D (5 bases). V was pared by 6 bases and J by 2 bases, with 20 bases between. In germline, CDR1 is SGHAT, CDR2 FQNNGV. The CDR3 spans 16 residues. The CDR3 is CASSPQVVLNPYEQYF. In DNA form, the CDR3 reads TGTGCCAGCAGTCCACAGGTTGTCCTGAACCCCTACGAGCAGTACTTC.

J is TRBJ2-1 and V is TRBV6-5; TRBD2 might be the D (5 bases). Germline CDR1 reads MNHEY; CDR2 reads SVGAGI. The CDR3 is 13 residues long. The V end was cut by 5 bases, the J end by 4 bases, with 9 bases between. CDR3 in DNA: TGTGCCAGCAGTAGCGGAAAGTACAATGAGCAGTTCTTC. Amino acid sequence: CASSSGKYNEQFF.

The chain carries TRBV28 and TRBJ2-5; 7 bases align to TRBD2. V was pared by 3 bases and J by 2 bases, with 12 bases of the junction left unmatched. Per the germline V gene, CDR1 is MDHEN and CDR2 is SYDVKM. The CDR3 is 17 amino acids. The CDR3 nucleotides are TGTGCCAGCAGTTTCGACATTAGCGGGCAGGAACAAGAGACCCAGTACTTC. It encodes CASSFDISGQEQETQYF. Full variable domain (remainder filled in from reference TRBV28 and TRBJ2-5): DVKVTQSSRYLVKRTGEKVFLECVQDMDHENMFWYRQDPGLGLRLIYFSYDVKMKEKGDIPEGYSVSREKKERFSLILESASTNQTSMYLCASSFDISGQEQETQYFGPGTRLLVL.

This clone was found once. V gene TRBV11-2 combines with J gene TRBJ1-5; D remains ambiguous. The CDR3 contains 14 residues. Per the germline V gene, CDR1 is SGHAT and CDR2 is FQNNGV. V lost 1 base, J lost 0 bases, and 4 bases lay in between. The CDR3 region is CASSLGLSNQPQHF. The CDR3 region has the DNA TGTGCCAGCAGCTTAGGTCTTAGCAATCAGCCCCAGCATTTT.

The chain joins TRBV29-1 to TRBJ2-1; 11 bases match TRBD2. The CDR3 totals 16 residues. From germline, CDR1 is SQVTM and CDR2 ANQGSEA. After removal of 6 bases from V and 2 bases from J, the junction contained 9 bases not matched to a gene. The chain's CDR3 is CSVSTTSGGPYNEQFF. Here the CDR3 DNA reads TGCAGCGTCTCAACCACTAGCGGGGGTCCCTACAATGAGCAGTTCTTC.

The chain combines TRBV2 with TRBJ2-7, with D perhaps TRBD1 or TRBD2 (5 bases each). Trimming removed 7 bases from V and 2 bases from J, with 15 bases in between. The germline CDR1 and CDR2 sequences are SNHLY and FYNNEI. The CDR3 spans 14 residues. In DNA form, the CDR3 reads TGTGCCAGCATGACCGGGGCAGAGACCTACGAGCAGTACTTC. It encodes CASMTGAETYEQYF.

The chain couples TRBV14 to TRBJ2-2; 8 bases fit TRBD1. CDR1 and CDR2 from the germline V gene are SGHDN and FVKESK. Trimming took 0 bases from V and 4 from J; bases not matched to a gene: 4. The CDR3 extends over 16 amino acids. CDR3 nucleotides: TGTGCCAGCAGCCAAGATGTCAGGGGGCTCACCGGGGAGCTGTTTTTT. Its protein product is CASSQDVRGLTGELFF.

The chain carries TRBV7-9 and TRBJ2-2, with unresolved D. The germline V gene has CDR1 SEHNR and CDR2 FQNEAQ (reference sequence). CDR3 size: 12 residues. Trimming left V 5 bases short and J 3 bases short, with 4 bases between. CDR3 region: CASSADTGELFF. CDR3 nucleotide sequence: TGTGCCAGCAGCGCAGACACCGGGGAGCTGTTTTTT. The full variable domain, its missing parts supplied by reference TRBV7-9 and TRBJ2-2, is DTGVSQNPRHKITKRGQNVTFRCDPISEHNRLYWYRQTLGQGPEFLTYFQNEAQLEKSRLLSDRFSAERPKGSFSTLEIQRTEQGDSAMYLCASSADTGELFFGEGSRLTVL.

The chain carries TRBV6-5 and TRBJ2-2; D is perhaps TRBD1 or TRBD2 (5 bases each). The germline gives CDR1 MNHEY, CDR2 SVGAGI. The CDR3 is 15 amino acids. V dropped 2 bases and J dropped 5 bases, with 12 bases sitting between them. DNA for the CDR3: TGTGCCAGCAGTTACGAGGGGCGCCGGACCGGGGAGCTGTTTTTT. This codes for CASSYEGRRTGELFF.

The chain employs TRBV6-5 and TRBJ2-7, with a possible D match to TRBD1 (6 bases). The CDR3 is 13 residues long. Germline lookup yields CDR1 MNHEY and CDR2 SVGAGI. V lost 9 bases and J 0 bases, leaving 12 bases between the germline ends. CDR3 DNA sequence: TGTGCCAGTTTACAGGGTGGCTCCTACGAGCAGTACTTC. Translated: CASLQGGSYEQYF.

CDR3 loop: CASSFGRGGNGYF. The CDR3 DNA follows: TGTGCCAGCAGCTTTGGTAGGGGCGGGAATGGGTACTTC. This rearrangement joins TRBV7-2 to TRBJ2-4, with D possibly TRBD2 on 6 matching bases. Germline CDR1 SGHTA, CDR2 FQGNSA. V was clipped by 3 bases and J by 15 bases, with 18 bases between them. The CDR3 spans 13 residues.

The gene calls are TRBV2 and TRBJ1-4; D may be TRBD1 (5 bases). This CDR3 spans 14 amino acids. The germline V and J ends were trimmed by 6 bases and 8 bases, with 16 bases remaining between them. Germline V gives CDR1 SNHLY, CDR2 FYNNEI. CDR3 sequence: CASRPLGGREKLFF. CDR3 coding DNA: TGTGCCAGCAGGCCCCTGGGGGGTCGGGAAAAACTGTTTTTT.

This chain connects TRBV5-1 to TRBJ1-5; 8 bases are shared with TRBD1. After removal of 4 bases from V and 3 bases from J, the junction contained 9 bases not matched to a gene. The CDR3 is 16 amino acids. The germline V gene has CDR1 SGHRS and CDR2 YFSETQ. The CDR3 spells CASSQDGQGYNQPQHF. CDR3 sequence (DNA): TGCGCCAGCAGCCAGGATGGACAGGGCTACAATCAGCCCCAGCATTTT.

The chain recombines TRBV15 with TRBJ2-2; 7 bases agree with TRBD1. With V trimmed by 0 bases and J by 7 bases, 11 bases remained unmatched. Per germline, CDR1 LNHNV and CDR2 YYDKDF (reference sequence). This CDR3 is 17 amino acids long. CDR3 amino acids: CATSRDSDRERDGELFF. CDR3 DNA: TGTGCCACCAGCAGAGATTCTGACAGGGAACGAGACGGGGAGCTGTTTTTT.

The gene calls are TRBV28 and TRBJ2-7, with D perhaps given as TRBD1 or TRBD2 (5 bases each). Trimming cost V 2 bases and J 7 bases, with 12 bases left between them. This CDR3 contains 13 residues. CDR1 MDHEN and CDR2 SYDVKM come from the germline V gene. The CDR3 DNA is TGTGCCAGCAGTTTAGCTATAGGGGAGGAGCAGTACTTC. Protein: CASSLAIGEEQYF.

This clone was recorded once. This sequence joins TRBV9 and TRBJ2-1, with TRBD2 identical over 9 bases. The length of the CDR3 is 15 residues. V lost 2 bases and J lost 9; bases outside the gene matches: 9. CDR1 is SGDLS, CDR2 YYNGEE, per germline. Here the CDR3 DNA reads TGTGCCAGCAGCGTCGCTCGGACTAGCGAACGTGAGCAGTTCTTC. It specifies CASSVARTSEREQFF.

This clone was observed a handful of times. Here the CDR3 reads CASSVAGLHNEQFF. The CDR3 DNA sequence: TGTGCCAGCAGCGTAGCCGGACTACACAATGAGCAGTTCTTC. V and J are TRBV9 and TRBJ2-1; TRBD2 is a possible D gene (6 bases). Germline lookup yields CDR1 SGDLS and CDR2 YYNGEE. CDR3 length: 14 residues. The V and J ends lost 0 bases and 5 bases respectively, with 9 bases between them.

This clone was observed a single time. The rearrangement joins TRBV29-1 to TRBJ2-2, with D possibly matching TRBD1 (5 bases). Trimming took 5 bases from V and 7 from J, leaving 8 bases between them. This CDR3 is 11 amino acids long. CDR1 is SQVTM and CDR2 is ANQGSEA in the germline V gene. Here the CDR3 DNA reads TGCAGCGTTTTTAGGGGCGGGGAGCTGTTTTTT. Its translation is CSVFRGGELFF.

This chain uses TRBV10-2 with TRBJ2-3; the match to TRBD2 covers 12 bases. The junction had 4 bases not matched to a gene; V was cut back by 6 bases and J by 3 bases. The CDR3 is 15 residues long. From germline, CDR1 is WSHSY and CDR2 SAAADI. CDR3: CASSGLAGLTDTQYF. CDR3 nucleotide sequence: TGCGCCAGCAGCGGACTAGCGGGACTGACAGATACGCAGTATTTT.